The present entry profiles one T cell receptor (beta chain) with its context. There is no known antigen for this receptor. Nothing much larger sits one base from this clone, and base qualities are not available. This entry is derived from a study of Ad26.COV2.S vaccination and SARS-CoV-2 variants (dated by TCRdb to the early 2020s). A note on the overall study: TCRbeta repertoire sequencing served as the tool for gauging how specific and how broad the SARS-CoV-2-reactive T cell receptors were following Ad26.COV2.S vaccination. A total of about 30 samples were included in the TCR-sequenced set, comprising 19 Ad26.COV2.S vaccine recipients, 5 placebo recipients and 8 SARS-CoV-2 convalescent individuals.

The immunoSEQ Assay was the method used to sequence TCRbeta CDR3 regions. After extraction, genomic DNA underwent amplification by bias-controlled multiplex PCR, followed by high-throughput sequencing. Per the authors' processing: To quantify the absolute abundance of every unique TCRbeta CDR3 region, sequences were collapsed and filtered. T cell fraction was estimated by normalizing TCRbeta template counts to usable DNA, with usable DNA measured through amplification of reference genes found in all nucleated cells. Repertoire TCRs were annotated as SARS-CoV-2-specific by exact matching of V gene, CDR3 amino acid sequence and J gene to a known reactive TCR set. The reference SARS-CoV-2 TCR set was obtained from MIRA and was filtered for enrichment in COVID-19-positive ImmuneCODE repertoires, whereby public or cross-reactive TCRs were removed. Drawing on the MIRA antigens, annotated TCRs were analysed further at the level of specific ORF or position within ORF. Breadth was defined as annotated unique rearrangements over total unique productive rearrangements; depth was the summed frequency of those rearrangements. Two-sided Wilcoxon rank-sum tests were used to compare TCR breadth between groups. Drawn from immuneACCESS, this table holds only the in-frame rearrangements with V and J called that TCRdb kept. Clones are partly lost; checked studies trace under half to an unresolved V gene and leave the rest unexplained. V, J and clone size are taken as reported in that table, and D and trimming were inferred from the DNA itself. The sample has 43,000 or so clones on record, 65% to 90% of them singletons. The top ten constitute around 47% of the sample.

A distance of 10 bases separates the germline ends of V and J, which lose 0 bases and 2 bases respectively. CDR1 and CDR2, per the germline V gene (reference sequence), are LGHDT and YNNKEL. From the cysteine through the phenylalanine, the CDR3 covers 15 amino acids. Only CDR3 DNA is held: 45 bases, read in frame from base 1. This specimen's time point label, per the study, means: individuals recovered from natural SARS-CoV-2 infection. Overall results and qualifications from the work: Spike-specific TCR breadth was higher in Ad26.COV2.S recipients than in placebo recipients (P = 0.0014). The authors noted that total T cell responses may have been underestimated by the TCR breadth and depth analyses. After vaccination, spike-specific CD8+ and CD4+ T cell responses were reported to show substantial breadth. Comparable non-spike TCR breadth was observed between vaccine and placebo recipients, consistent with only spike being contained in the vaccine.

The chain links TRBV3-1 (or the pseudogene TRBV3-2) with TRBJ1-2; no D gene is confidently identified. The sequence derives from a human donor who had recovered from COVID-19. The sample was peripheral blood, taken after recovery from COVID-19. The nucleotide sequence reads TGTGCCAGCAGCCAAGATTATTTGGGGAACTATGGCTACACCTTC. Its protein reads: CASSQDYLGNYGYTF.